This TCR beta chain derives from a study of blood T cell repertoires in COVID-19. The overall study: Sites in the United States, Italy and Spain provided acute and convalescent COVID-19 samples. In each case, the material was cDNA or gDNA derived from T cells, B-cell-depleted T cells, or PBMCs.

In the original processing: Amplification of reference gene primers was used by the study to estimate nucleated cell counts. Sequencing used immunoSEQ multiplex PCR; TCRdb keeps in-frame clones, though not all of them. That table gives V, J and clone size, and the DNA gave D and trimming. The sample carries about 83,000 clones, about 90% recorded once. Per germline, CDR1 KGHDR and CDR2 SFDVKD. Trimming took 3 bases from V and 2 from J; bases not matched to a gene: 4. The CDR3 totals 15 residues. Sequencing used peripheral blood. This chain joins TRBV24-1 and TRBJ2-5; 8 nucleotides match TRBD2. This clonotype was sampled from a woman between 45 and 60 years old with active or convalescent COVID-19. The CDR3 nucleotides read TGTGCCACCAGTGATACTGCGGGGGGTCAAGAGACCCAGTACTTC. Translated: CATSDTAGGQETQYF.